The 12 T cell receptor beta chains below all came from one sample that was sequenced in a study of naive and memory T cell subsets (dated by TCRdb to 2017 to 2019). The study described a robust, sensitive protocol for amplifying, sequencing and analyzing TCRs, using 3' ligation of a UMI-containing oligonucleotide to TCR cDNA. Libraries were built with 5' RACE. Sequencing was carried out with an Illumina MiSeq. The ligated cDNA was amplified in four rounds of PCR with nested alpha and beta constant region primers together with the SP2 primer. TCRdb ran its own pipeline on the public reads, namely fastp trimming at Q25 and MiXCR clone calling, and kept in-frame beta chains. Merged by CDR3 protein, the rows form single entries marked with the most common genes and DNA. Present in this sample are over 45,000 distinct CDR3 sequences, about 8.3% of which were seen just once. Together, the top ten hold roughly 9.8% of the sample.

Receptor source: a female donor in good health.

The chain links TRBV29-1 to TRBJ2-2, with TRBD1 identical over 8 bases. The germline V gene encodes CDR1 SQVTM and CDR2 ANQGSEA. This CDR3 region has 15 residues. V gave up 5 bases and J gave up 4 bases; unmatched junction bases: 9. The CDR3 spells CSVPRTGSGTGELFF. Written as DNA, the CDR3 is TGCAGCGTTCCTAGGACAGGGAGTGGCACCGGGGAGCTGTTTTTT.

This clonotype was recorded at least ten times. The chain is built from TRBV4-1 and TRBJ1-5; D is uncertain. Trimming left V 6 bases short and J 0 bases short, with 12 bases between. This CDR3 contains 15 residues. Germline CDR1 and CDR2: MGHRA and YSYEKL. CDR3 sequence: CASRPGVVSNQPQHF. The CDR3 DNA reads as TGCGCCAGCAGACCGGGCGTTGTTAGCAATCAGCCCCAGCATTTT.

This clonotype was recorded many times. CDR3 loop: CASSYTRTARETQYF. The CDR3 DNA reads as TGTGCCAGCAGTTACACGAGGACGGCCCGAGAGACCCAGTACTTC. The V gene is TRBV6-6, the J gene TRBJ2-5, with no clear D. Trimming shortened V by 2 bases and J by 4 bases, and 14 bases separated the two germline ends. CDR1 MNHNY and CDR2 SVGAGI come from the germline V gene (reference sequence). There are 15 residues in the CDR3.

This clonotype was observed at least ten times. V gene TRBV9 combines with J gene TRBJ1-1; perhaps TRBD1 as D (6 bases). Between the trimmed V and J ends, which lost 2 bases and 6 bases, there was a span of 23 bases. The CDR3 is 17 amino acids. In germline, CDR1 is SGDLS, CDR2 YYNGEE. The CDR3 sequence: CASSVVTGSPFKAEAFF. The CDR3 DNA reads as TGTGCCAGCAGCGTTGTGACAGGTTCCCCCTTTAAAGCTGAAGCTTTCTTT.

This clonotype showed up just a few times. J is TRBJ2-2 and V is TRBV6-2 or TRBV6-3, with D possibly being TRBD2 (7 bases). In germline, CDR1 is MNHEY, CDR2 SVGEGT. Trimming shortened V by 2 bases and J by 5 bases, and 12 bases separated the two germline ends. CDR3 length equals 15 residues. Here the CDR3 DNA reads TGTGCCAGCAGTTACGGGGGGGCCCAAACCGGGGAGCTGTTTTTT. This translates into CASSYGGAQTGELFF.

The rearrangement joins TRBV7-8 to TRBJ1-2; D gene ambiguous. The CDR3 is made up of 13 amino acids. CDR1 is SGHVS, CDR2 FQNEAQ, per germline. Trimming pared 4 bases from V and 0 bases from J, leaving 6 bases between. CDR3 protein: CASSSGPNYGYTF. For the CDR3, the DNA is TGTGCCAGCAGCTCCGGCCCTAACTATGGCTACACCTTC.

A few counts support this clonotype. This sequence joins TRBV6-1 and TRBJ1-2; D perhaps matches TRBD1 (5 bases). This CDR3 comprises 14 residues. Looked up from germline, CDR1 is MNHNS and CDR2 is SASEGT. The V end lost 3 bases, the J end lost 5 bases, and 13 bases lay between the germline ends. CDR3 in amino acids: CASSDPARVYGYTF. CDR3 coding DNA: TGTGCCAGCAGTGATCCGGCCAGGGTTTATGGCTACACCTTC.

This chain uses TRBV6-2 or TRBV6-3 with TRBJ2-7, with 8 bases matching TRBD1. V shed 5 bases, J shed 2 bases, and the junction held 2 bases outside the gene matches. Germline CDR1 and CDR2: MNHEY and SVGEGT. The CDR3 is 13 amino acids. The CDR3 DNA follows: TGTGCCAGCAGTAGGGACAGGACCTACGAGCAGTACTTC. Protein product: CASSRDRTYEQYF.

This clonotype was seen many times. The chain joins TRBV29-1 to TRBJ2-1, with D perhaps matching TRBD1 or TRBD2 (5 bases each). This CDR3 region has 15 residues. V lost 7 bases to trimming and J lost 0 bases, with 16 bases between them. Germline V gives CDR1 SQVTM, CDR2 ANQGSEA. CDR3 loop: CSGSSTGGSYNEQFF. CDR3 bases: TGCAGCGGCAGTTCGACTGGGGGCTCCTACAATGAGCAGTTCTTC.

A few counts support this clonotype. This sequence joins TRBV12-3 or TRBV12-4 and TRBJ2-2; D could derive from TRBD1 or TRBD2 (5 bases each). V was shortened by 5 bases and J by 1 base, with 14 bases between the two germline ends. The CDR3 runs to 16 residues. The CDR3 is CASSPWAGRNTGELFF. Here the CDR3 DNA reads TGTGCCAGCAGTCCCTGGGCAGGGAGGAACACCGGGGAGCTGTTTTTT.

This clonotype was counted a few times. This rearrangement joins TRBV18 to TRBJ1-1, with D unresolved. Per the germline V gene, CDR1 is KGHSH and CDR2 is LQKENI. The CDR3 totals 15 residues. The germline V and J ends were trimmed by 0 bases and 3 bases, with 11 bases remaining between them. The CDR3 is CASSPPYRVHTEAFF. CDR3 DNA sequence: TGTGCCAGCTCACCACCGTACCGGGTGCACACTGAAGCTTTCTTT.

This clonotype was observed at least ten times. This chain connects TRBV7-9 to TRBJ2-3; TRBD1 agrees at 7 bases. The CDR3 runs to 16 residues. Germline assignment: CDR1 SEHNR and CDR2 FQNEAQ (reference sequence). V trimming: 5 bases; J trimming: 5 bases; junction bases outside the gene matches: 13. CDR3 in amino acids: CASSAHRGEVGDTQYF. Here the CDR3 DNA reads TGTGCCAGCAGCGCGCACAGGGGAGAGGTTGGAGATACGCAGTATTTT.